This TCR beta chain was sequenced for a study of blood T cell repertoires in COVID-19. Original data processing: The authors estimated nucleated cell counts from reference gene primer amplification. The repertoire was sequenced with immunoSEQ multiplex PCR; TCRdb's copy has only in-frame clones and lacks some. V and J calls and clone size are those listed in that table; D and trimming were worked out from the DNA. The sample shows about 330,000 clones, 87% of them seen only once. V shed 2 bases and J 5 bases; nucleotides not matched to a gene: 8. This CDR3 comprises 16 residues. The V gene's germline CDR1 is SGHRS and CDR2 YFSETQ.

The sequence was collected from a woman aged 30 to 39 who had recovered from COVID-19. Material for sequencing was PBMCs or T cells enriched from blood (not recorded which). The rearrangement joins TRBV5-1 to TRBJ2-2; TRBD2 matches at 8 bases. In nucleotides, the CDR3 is TGCGCCAGCAGCTTAGCGGGGGCCTTCAGTACCGGGGAGCTGTTTTTT. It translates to CASSLAGAFSTGELFF.